The 17 T cell receptor beta chains presented below share a single source sample, sequenced in a study of cytomegalovirus exposure and HLA in healthy donors. This PCR relied on a set of 60 Vbeta primers and 13 Jbeta primers. Profiled with immunoSEQ multiplex PCR; TCRdb holds only in-frame clones, not every one. The sample totals under 200,000 clones. Sequencing was carried out using PBMCs. The receptors come from a woman in her late teens or twenties in good health and CMV-seropositive.

The rearrangement joins TRBV4-1 to TRBJ2-3; a weak D match, TRBD2 (6 bases). The CDR3 length is 14 residues. Germline V lookup: CDR1 MGHRA, CDR2 YSYEKL. Trimming took off 1 base at V and 7 bases at J, with 12 bases between the two ends. CDR3 bases: TGCGCCAGCAGCCAAGCGGGAGTAGGGAATACGCAGTATTTT. This sequence encodes CASSQAGVGNTQYF.

In DNA form, the CDR3 reads TGTGCCAGCTCACAAAAGGGACTGAACCAGTTCTTC. As protein: CASSQKGLNQFF. The chain carries TRBV18 and TRBJ2-1; perhaps TRBD2 as D (6 bases). The CDR3 has 12 amino acids. CDR1 is KGHSH, CDR2 LQKENI, per germline. Trimming pared 4 bases from V and 13 bases from J, leaving 14 bases between.

As to this clone: This sample also contains other DNA sequences that code for the same CDR3. The chain links TRBV10-3 to TRBJ2-2; unclear D gene. The CDR3 length is 13 residues. Germline assignment: CDR1 ENHRY and CDR2 SYGVKD. The V and J ends lost 2 bases and 1 base respectively, with 2 bases between them. The CDR3 nucleotides are TGTGCCATCAGTGAGCAGAACACCGGGGAGCTGTTTTTT. It yields the protein CAISEQNTGELFF.

This chain links TRBV11-2 with TRBJ2-6; D ambiguous. This CDR3 is 15 amino acids long. V was trimmed by 4 bases and J by 0 bases, leaving 7 bases between them. Per germline, CDR1 SGHAT and CDR2 FQNNGV. The CDR3 reads CASSSHSSGANVLTF. The CDR3 bases are TGTGCCAGCAGCTCCCACAGCTCTGGGGCCAACGTCCTGACTTTC.

The V call is TRBV5-1, the J call TRBJ1-1; 8 nucleotides align to TRBD1. This CDR3 has 16 residues. V dropped 6 bases and J dropped 2; count of bases not matched to a gene: 12. The germline V gene encodes CDR1 SGHRS and CDR2 YFSETQ. The CDR3 sequence: CASTSTVQGGNTEAFF. The CDR3 DNA reads TGCGCCAGCACCTCTACAGTACAGGGGGGCAACACTGAAGCTTTCTTT.

This chain joins TRBV4-3 and TRBJ1-2, with a possible D match to TRBD1 (6 bases). The CDR3 has 16 residues. From germline, CDR1 is LGHNA and CDR2 YSLEER. Trimming shortened V by 1 base and J by 2 bases, and 14 bases separated the two germline ends. This CDR3 reads CASSQAHSGANYGYTF. CDR3 sequence (DNA): TGCGCCAGCAGCCAAGCTCACTCAGGGGCGAACTATGGCTACACCTTC.

This chain joins TRBV7-3 and TRBJ2-2, with 10 bases lining up with TRBD2. The J segment lost 6 bases and the V segment lost 5 bases, leaving 3 bases of the junction unmatched. Looked up from germline, CDR1 is SGHTA and CDR2 is FQGTGA. The CDR3 runs to 14 residues. Here the CDR3 DNA reads TGTGCCAGCAGCCCAGGGACTAGCGCCGGGGAGCTGTTTTTT. Protein product: CASSPGTSAGELFF.

This sequence joins TRBV7-9 and TRBJ2-7, with 8 bases lining up with TRBD1. Per germline, CDR1 SEHNR and CDR2 FQNEAQ (reference sequence). The CDR3 is 16 residues long. Trimming at V came to 5 bases and at J to 6 bases, leaving 15 bases not matched to a gene. CDR3 DNA: TGTGCCAGCAGCCACGACAGGGGATATTTTGTGGGCGAGCAGTACTTC. Protein sequence: CASSHDRGYFVGEQYF.

V gene TRBV7-8 combines with J gene TRBJ2-7, with D hard to call. This CDR3 comprises 12 residues. V was cut by 2 bases and J by 2 bases, with 4 bases left in between. The germline gives CDR1 SGHVS, CDR2 FQNEAQ. The CDR3: CASSLSTYEQYF. Here the CDR3 DNA reads TGTGCCAGCAGCTTATCCACCTACGAGCAGTACTTC.

The chain employs TRBV12-5 and TRBJ1-4; 8 positions agree with TRBD1. After removal of 2 bases from V and 7 bases from J, the junction contained 9 bases not matched to a gene. The CDR3 extends over 16 amino acids. Germline loops: CDR1 LGHNT, CDR2 FRNRAP. The CDR3 coding sequence is TGTGCTAGTGGTTTGAGTTTGGACAGGGTGACTGAAAAACTGTTTTTT. This codes for CASGLSLDRVTEKLFF.

The chain couples TRBV4-1 to TRBJ2-1; 9 nucleotides line up with TRBD2. The CDR3 is 17 amino acids. J lost 7 bases, V lost 2 bases, and 12 bases had no gene match. Per germline, CDR1 MGHRA and CDR2 YSYEKL. The CDR3 DNA reads TGCGCCAGCAGCCAAATTGCTGGCGGGGGGGCCGGTAATGAGCAGTTCTTC. Its translation is CASSQIAGGGAGNEQFF.

The chain employs TRBV5-1 and TRBJ1-1; 10 nucleotides line up with TRBD1. After removal of 4 bases from V and 3 bases from J, the junction contained 6 bases not matched to a gene. Germline CDR1 is SGHRS and CDR2 is YFSETQ. CDR3 length: 15 residues. The CDR3 coding sequence is TGCGCCAGCAGCCCTTGGACAGGGGGGGACACTGAAGCTTTCTTT. Translation: CASSPWTGGDTEAFF.

The chain couples TRBV19 to TRBJ1-3; perhaps TRBD1 as D (5 bases). Germline V gives CDR1 LNHDA, CDR2 SQIVND (reference sequence). The CDR3 extends over 16 amino acids. V lost 6 bases, J lost 5 bases, and 20 bases lay in between. CDR3 nucleotides: TGTGCCAGTAGAGAAAGTGGCGGGGGAAGGAGAAACACCATATATTTT. This codes for CASRESGGGRRNTIYF.

This sequence joins TRBV11-3 and TRBJ1-3; D remains unclear. Per the germline V gene, CDR1 is SGHNT and CDR2 is YENEEA. Between the trimmed V and J ends, which lost 0 bases and 3 bases, there was a span of 6 bases. CDR3 length: 14 residues. This CDR3 is CASSLEEGGNTIYF. In DNA form, the CDR3 reads TGTGCCAGCAGCTTAGAGGAGGGTGGAAACACCATATATTTT.

This sequence joins TRBV29-1 and TRBJ2-2; TRBD2 agrees at 11 bases. Trimming cost V 6 bases and J 1 base; bases outside gene matches: 4. The CDR3 spans 15 residues. From germline, CDR1 is SQVTM and CDR2 ANQGSEA. CDR3 residues: CSVRGTSGNTGELFF. The CDR3, as DNA: TGCAGCGTCCGCGGGACTAGCGGGAACACCGGGGAGCTGTTTTTT.

This chain links TRBV5-1 with TRBJ2-7, with 10 bases matching TRBD2. CDR3 length: 17 residues. The germline CDR1 and CDR2 sequences are SGHRS and YFSETQ. The ends lost 1 base at V and 3 bases at J; junction bases unmatched: 10. CDR3 nucleotide sequence: TGCGCCAGCAGCTTGTCGCCTAGCGGGAGTACCGTCTACGAGCAGTACTTC. This gives the protein CASSLSPSGSTVYEQYF. The whole variable domain, remainder taken from reference TRBV5-1 and TRBJ2-7, is KAGVTQTPRYLIKTRGQQVTLSCSPISGHRSVSWYQQTPGQGLQFLFEYFSETQRNKGNFPGRFSGRQFSNSRSEMNVSTLELGDSALYLCASSLSPSGSTVYEQYFGPGTRLTVT.

In DNA, the CDR3 is TGTGCCAGCAGTTCCATCAAGACAGCTACGAACACCGGGGAGCTGTTTTTT. Translating gives CASSSIKTATNTGELFF. The chain has TRBV27 and TRBJ2-2, with D possibly matching TRBD1 (5 bases). The CDR3 contains 17 residues. Germline CDR1 and CDR2: MNHEY and SMNVEV (reference sequence). V gave up 4 bases and J gave up 0 bases, with 15 bases separating them.